This T cell receptor beta chain emerged from a study of technical replicates of blood from a handful of donors. Between the trimmed V and J ends, which lost 4 bases and 6 bases, there was a span of 12 bases. CDR1 is MGHRA and CDR2 is YSYEKL in the germline V gene. This CDR3 has 14 amino acids. Clones were sequenced by immunoSEQ multiplex PCR, and TCRdb holds only the in-frame ones, with some missing. Altogether roughly 66,000 clones are present, approximately 83% being singletons, with the ten largest covering approximately 5.1%. The sample consisted of PBMCs. This clonotype was sampled from a human donor in good health. Some clones in this sample may be carry-over from other donors' samples. This chain links TRBV4-1 with TRBJ2-2, with D unresolved. The CDR3 region has the DNA TGCGCCAGCAGCCCTCGTGCTGGGCCCGGGGAGCTGTTTTTT. Translation: CASSPRAGPGELFF.